The clone carrying this TCR beta chain was seen at least ten times. The repertoire was sequenced with immunoSEQ multiplex PCR; TCRdb's copy has only in-frame clones and lacks some. The sample records 850,000 to 1,200,000 clones, about 75% being singletons. This entry belongs to a study of shared clonotypes between healthy human individuals. The V and J ends lost 1 base and 5 bases respectively, with 15 bases between them. The CDR3 runs to 16 residues. The germline gives CDR1 MGHRA, CDR2 YSYEKL. This receptor was taken from a man younger than 35 in good health. Sequencing used memory CD4+ T cells sorted from blood. Subset of the sample: CD45RA-negative fraction. The V call is TRBV4-1, the J call TRBJ1-5, with unresolved D. The CDR3 loop reads CASSQVDIVAYQPQHF. The CDR3 region has the DNA TGCGCCAGCAGCCAAGTCGATATTGTCGCGTATCAGCCCCAGCATTTT.